The clone carrying this TCR beta chain was observed many times. These data come from a study of response to subunit inactivated influenza vaccine. TCRdb re-called the RT-PCR reads through MiXCR, storing one row per CDR3 protein. The sample shows around 600,000 distinct CDR3 sequences, approximately 10% of them seen only once. The CDR3 has 13 residues. Germline V gene sequence: CDR1 MNHEY, CDR2 SVGEGT. V gave up 6 bases and J gave up 2 bases, with 11 bases separating them. In addition, the sample was reused for a study of T cells expressing NK-cell markers. That study reports: TCR beta cDNA was generated via 5'RACE template switching incorporating UMIs. Serological testing identified seven of the eight sequenced donors as HCMV-seropositive and one as seronegative.

The sample consisted of PBMCs from blood, taken on the day of vaccination. This clonotype was obtained from a man aged 50-59 years who received an inactivated influenza vaccine. This rearrangement joins TRBV6-2 or TRBV6-3 to TRBJ2-7; possibly TRBD2 for D (6 bases). The CDR3 region has the DNA TGTGCCAGCAGCTCCGGGACTCCCTACGAGCAGTACTTC. Translated: CASSSGTPYEQYF.